This is a list of T cell receptor beta chains from one sample in a study of blood T cell repertoires in COVID-19. Libraries were prepared by immunoSEQ multiplex PCR; TCRdb keeps only in-frame clonotypes and omits some of them. Among about 220,000 clones listed, around 80% were seen once. Source material: peripheral blood. These TCRs come from a woman in her 50s with acute or convalescent COVID-19. Both conserved end residues are part of each CDR3. A D gene is named only where the DNA matches it firmly.

cdr3_length,d_call,v_call,j_call,cdr3_aa
14,.,TRBV5-1,TRBJ2-5,CASSRAGTGETQYF
15,TRBD1,TRBV6-5,TRBJ1-1,CASRPTGGATTEAFF
16,.,TRBV7-8,TRBJ2-1,CASSLDPGLLRNEQFF
13,.,TRBV28,TRBJ2-7,CASSQIDPLEQYF
15,TRBD1,TRBV20-1,TRBJ2-7,CSARGQGGRSYEQYF
17,TRBD1,TRBV25-1,TRBJ1-1,CASSERRTGGRNTEAFF
14,.,TRBV5-1,TRBJ1-2,CASSSPTGSGGYTF
18,TRBD2,TRBV19,TRBJ2-1,CASSIGGLAGSSYNEQFF
14,.,TRBV11-1,TRBJ1-1,CASSPGQQNTEAFF
16,.,TRBV11-2,TRBJ2-7,CASSLGGGLPPYEQYF
18,TRBD2,TRBV18,TRBJ2-1,CASSPPGTSKGAANEQFF
15,TRBD1,TRBV10-3,TRBJ1-1,CAISEGQGAGTEAFF
15,.,TRBV19,TRBJ2-5,CASSIEGRVQETQYF
14,.,TRBV9,TRBJ2-7,CASSPSGTDYEQYF
15,TRBD2,TRBV6-5,TRBJ2-2,CATRSRAGANGELFF
13,.,TRBV12-3/TRBV12-4,TRBJ1-5,CASSLLANQPQHF
18,TRBD2,TRBV5-1,TRBJ2-3,CASSSPPGLAASTDTQYF
14,.,TRBV28,TRBJ1-4,CASKMGRGNEKLFF
15,TRBD2,TRBV24-1,TRBJ2-1,CATSDPGTSAGEQFF
16,.,TRBV11-2,TRBJ1-4,CASSFTATTGTRELFF
15,TRBD1,TRBV6-5,TRBJ1-5,CASSYSQGAVQPQHF
14,TRBD1,TRBV24-1,TRBJ1-2,CATSDGDRAYGYTF
14,.,TRBV2,TRBJ2-2,CASSRDSLPGELFF
15,TRBD2,TRBV28,TRBJ2-7,CASSFLGSGRTEQYF
14,TRBD2,TRBV5-1,TRBJ2-1,CASRIAGEYNEQFF
15,.,TRBV3-1/TRBV3-2,TRBJ2-1,CASSQGGGRINEQFF
12,.,TRBV10-3,TRBJ1-5,CAISPENQPQHF
15,TRBD1,TRBV6-5,TRBJ2-3,CASSTGGFSTDTQYF
17,TRBD2,TRBV11-2,TRBJ2-3,CASSPLVRGLGTDTQYF
16,TRBD2,TRBV5-1,TRBJ2-3,CASIKGGRRGTDTQYF
14,.,TRBV5-1,TRBJ2-1,CASSLRTGDNEQFF
16,.,TRBV2,TRBJ2-1,CASDLGGGGTGNEQFF
12,.,TRBV6-4,TRBJ1-1,CASRFRNTEAFF
19,.,TRBV21-1,TRBJ2-1,CASSKGLAGGSGSYNEQFF
15,.,TRBV25-1,TRBJ2-5,CASSEYVGVRETQYF
15,.,TRBV30,TRBJ2-2,CAWRPTLLRSGELFF
14,TRBD1,TRBV24-1,TRBJ1-2,CATSEWDRGYGYTF